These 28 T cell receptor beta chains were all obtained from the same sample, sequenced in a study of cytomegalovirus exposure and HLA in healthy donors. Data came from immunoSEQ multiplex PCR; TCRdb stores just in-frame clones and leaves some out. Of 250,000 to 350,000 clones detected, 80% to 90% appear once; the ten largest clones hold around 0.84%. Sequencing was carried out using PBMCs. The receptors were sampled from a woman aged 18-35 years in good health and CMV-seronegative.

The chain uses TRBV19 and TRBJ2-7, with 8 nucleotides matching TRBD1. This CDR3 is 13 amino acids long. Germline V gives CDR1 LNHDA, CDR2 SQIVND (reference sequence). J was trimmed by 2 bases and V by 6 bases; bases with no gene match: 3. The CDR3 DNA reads TGTGCCAGTAGGGGGACAGGCCCCTACGAGCAGTACTTC. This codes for CASRGTGPYEQYF.

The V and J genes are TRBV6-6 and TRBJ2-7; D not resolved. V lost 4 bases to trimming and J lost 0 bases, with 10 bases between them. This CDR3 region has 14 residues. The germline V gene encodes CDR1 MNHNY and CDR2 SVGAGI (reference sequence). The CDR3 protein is CASSSETPSYEQYF. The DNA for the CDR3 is TGTGCCAGCAGTTCCGAGACACCCTCCTACGAGCAGTACTTC.

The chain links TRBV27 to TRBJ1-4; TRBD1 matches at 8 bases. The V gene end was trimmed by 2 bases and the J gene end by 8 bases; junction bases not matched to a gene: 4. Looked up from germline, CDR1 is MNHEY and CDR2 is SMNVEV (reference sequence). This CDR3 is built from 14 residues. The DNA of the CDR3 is TGTGCCAGCAGTTTAGGACAGGGCGGCGAAAAACTGTTTTTT. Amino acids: CASSLGQGGEKLFF.

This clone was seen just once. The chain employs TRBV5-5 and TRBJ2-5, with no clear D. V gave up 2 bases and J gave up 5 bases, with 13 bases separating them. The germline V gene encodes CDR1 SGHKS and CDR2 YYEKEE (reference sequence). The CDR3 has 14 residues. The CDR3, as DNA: TGTGCCAGCAGCTTCTCCTTTGCCAGGGAGACCCAGTACTTC. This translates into CASSFSFARETQYF.

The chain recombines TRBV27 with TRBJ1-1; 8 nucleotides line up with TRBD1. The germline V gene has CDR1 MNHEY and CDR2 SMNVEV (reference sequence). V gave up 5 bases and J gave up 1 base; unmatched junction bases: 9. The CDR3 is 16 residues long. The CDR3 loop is CASSHGQGGRNTEAFF. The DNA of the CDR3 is TGTGCCAGCAGTCACGGACAGGGAGGACGGAACACTGAAGCTTTCTTT.

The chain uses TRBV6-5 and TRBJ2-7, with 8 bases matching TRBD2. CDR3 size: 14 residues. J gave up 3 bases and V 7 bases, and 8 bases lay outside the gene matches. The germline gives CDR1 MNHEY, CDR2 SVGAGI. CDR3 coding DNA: TGTGCCAGCACTAAGGGGCTAGCGGGCTACGAGCAGTACTTC. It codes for CASTKGLAGYEQYF.

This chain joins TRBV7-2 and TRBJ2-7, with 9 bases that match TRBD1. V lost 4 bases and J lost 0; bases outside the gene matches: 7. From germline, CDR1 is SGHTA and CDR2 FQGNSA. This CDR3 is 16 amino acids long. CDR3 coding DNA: TGTGCCAGCAGCTCGGGTGGGACAGGGAGCTCCTACGAGCAGTACTTC. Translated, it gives CASSSGGTGSSYEQYF.

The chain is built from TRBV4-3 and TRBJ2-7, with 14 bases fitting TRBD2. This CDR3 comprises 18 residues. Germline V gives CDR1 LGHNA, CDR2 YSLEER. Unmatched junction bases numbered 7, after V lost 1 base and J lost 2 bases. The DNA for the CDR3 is TGCGCCAGCAGCCAAGGGCGGGGACTAGCGGGAGTAACCTACGAGCAGTACTTC. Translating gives CASSQGRGLAGVTYEQYF.

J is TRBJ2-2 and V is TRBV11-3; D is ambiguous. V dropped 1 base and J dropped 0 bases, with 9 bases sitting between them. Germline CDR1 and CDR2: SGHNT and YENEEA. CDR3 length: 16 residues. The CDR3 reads CASSLGAATNTGELFF. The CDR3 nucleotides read TGTGCCAGCAGCTTAGGGGCAGCAACGAACACCGGGGAGCTGTTTTTT.

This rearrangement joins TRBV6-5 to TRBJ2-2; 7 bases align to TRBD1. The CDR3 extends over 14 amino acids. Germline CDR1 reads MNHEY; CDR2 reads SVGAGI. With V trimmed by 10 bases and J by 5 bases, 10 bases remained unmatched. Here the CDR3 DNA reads TGTGCCACACACCAAGGGGGCAGGACCGGGGAGCTGTTTTTT. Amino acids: CATHQGGRTGELFF.

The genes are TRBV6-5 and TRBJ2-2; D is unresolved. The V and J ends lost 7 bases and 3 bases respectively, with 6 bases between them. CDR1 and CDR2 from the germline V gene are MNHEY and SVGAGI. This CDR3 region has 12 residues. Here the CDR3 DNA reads TGTGCCAGCAACGGAGACACCGGGGAGCTGTTTTTT. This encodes CASNGDTGELFF.

The CDR3 sequence: CASSPERQHTGELFF. Written as DNA, the CDR3 is TGTGCCAGCAGCCCAGAGAGACAGCACACCGGGGAGCTGTTTTTT. The rearrangement links TRBV9 to TRBJ2-2, with a weak D call TRBD1 (5 bases). V gave up 4 bases and J gave up 3 bases, with 13 bases separating them. The CDR3 runs to 15 residues. The germline gives CDR1 SGDLS, CDR2 YYNGEE.

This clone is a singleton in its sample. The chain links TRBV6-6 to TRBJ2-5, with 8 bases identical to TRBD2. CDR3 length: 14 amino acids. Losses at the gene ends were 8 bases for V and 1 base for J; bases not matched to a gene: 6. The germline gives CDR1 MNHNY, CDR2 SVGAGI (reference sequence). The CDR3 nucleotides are TGTGCCAGCGCGGGAGGCACCCGCCAAGAGACCCAGTACTTC. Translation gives CASAGGTRQETQYF.

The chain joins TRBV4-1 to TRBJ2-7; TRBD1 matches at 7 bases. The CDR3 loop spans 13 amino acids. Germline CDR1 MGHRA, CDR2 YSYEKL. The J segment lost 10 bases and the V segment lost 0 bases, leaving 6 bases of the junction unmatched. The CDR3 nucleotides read TGCGCCAGCAGCCAAGATCGACAGGGTTATCAGTACTTC. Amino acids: CASSQDRQGYQYF.

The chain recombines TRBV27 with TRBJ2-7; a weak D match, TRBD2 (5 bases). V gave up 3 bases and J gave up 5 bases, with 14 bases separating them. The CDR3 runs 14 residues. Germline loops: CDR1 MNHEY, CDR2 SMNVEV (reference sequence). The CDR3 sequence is CASSLLADTHEQYF. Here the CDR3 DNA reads TGTGCCAGCAGTTTGCTAGCCGATACCCACGAGCAGTACTTC.

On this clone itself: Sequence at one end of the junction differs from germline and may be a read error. The CDR3 sequence is CSVAPRVPRGPNPEAFF. Written as DNA, the CDR3 is TGCAGCGTTGCTCCGAGAGTCCCCAGGGGCCCGAACCCTGAAGCTTTCTTT. The chain has TRBV29-1 and TRBJ1-1, with a possible D match to TRBD1 (6 bases). The CDR3 runs 17 residues. Germline CDR1 and CDR2: SQVTM and ANQGSEA.

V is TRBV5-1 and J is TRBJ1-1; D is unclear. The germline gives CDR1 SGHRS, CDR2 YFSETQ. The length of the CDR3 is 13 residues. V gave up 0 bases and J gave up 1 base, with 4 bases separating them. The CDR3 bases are TGCGCCAGCAGCTTGGAAGCGAACACTGAAGCTTTCTTT. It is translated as CASSLEANTEAFF.

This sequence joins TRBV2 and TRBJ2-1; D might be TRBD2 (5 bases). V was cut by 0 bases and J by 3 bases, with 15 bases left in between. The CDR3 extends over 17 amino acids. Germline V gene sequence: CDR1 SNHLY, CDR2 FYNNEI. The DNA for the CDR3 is TGTGCCAGCAGTGAAGCCGGGGTAGCGCCTAGCTACAATGAGCAGTTCTTC. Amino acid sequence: CASSEAGVAPSYNEQFF. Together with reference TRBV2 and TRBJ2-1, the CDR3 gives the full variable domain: EPEVTQTPSHQVTQMGQEVILRCVPISNHLYFYWYRQILGQKVEFLVSFYNNEISEKSEIFDDQFSVERPDGSNFTLKIRSTKLEDSAMYFCASSEAGVAPSYNEQFFGPGTRLTVL.

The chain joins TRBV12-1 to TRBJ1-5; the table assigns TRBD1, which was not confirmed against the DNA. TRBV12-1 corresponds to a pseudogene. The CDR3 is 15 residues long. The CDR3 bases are TGTGCCAGCAGCAAACAGGGGGTCAGCAATCAGCCCCAGCATTTT. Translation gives CASSKQGVSNQPQHF.

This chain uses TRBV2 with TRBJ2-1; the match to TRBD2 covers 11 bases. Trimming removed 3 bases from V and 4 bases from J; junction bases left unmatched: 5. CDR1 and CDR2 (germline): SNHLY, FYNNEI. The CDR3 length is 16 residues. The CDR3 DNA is TGTGCCAGCAGTGAGCCGGGACTAGCGGCTTACAATGAGCAGTTCTTC. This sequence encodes CASSEPGLAAYNEQFF.

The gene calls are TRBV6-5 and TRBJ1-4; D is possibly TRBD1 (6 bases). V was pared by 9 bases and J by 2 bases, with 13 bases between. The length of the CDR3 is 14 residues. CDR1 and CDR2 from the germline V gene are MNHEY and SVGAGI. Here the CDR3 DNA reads TGTGCCAGTCGTACAGGGAAGACTAATGAAAAACTGTTTTTT. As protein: CASRTGKTNEKLFF.

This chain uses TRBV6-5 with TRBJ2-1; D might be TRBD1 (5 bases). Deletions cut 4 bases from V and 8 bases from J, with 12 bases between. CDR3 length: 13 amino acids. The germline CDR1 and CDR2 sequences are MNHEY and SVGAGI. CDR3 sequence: CASSLGRWDEQFF. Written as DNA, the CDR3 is TGTGCCAGCAGTTTGGGGCGTTGGGATGAGCAGTTCTTC.

The CDR3 DNA follows: TGTGCCAGTAGCTCCTCCGGAGGGTCCTCTGGAAACACCATATATTTT. The encoded protein is CASSSSGGSSGNTIYF. The V call is TRBV19, the J call TRBJ1-3; D is unresolved. The CDR3 is 16 residues long. V shed 6 bases and J shed 0 bases, with 15 bases lying between them. CDR1 and CDR2 from the germline V gene are LNHDA and SQIVND (reference sequence).

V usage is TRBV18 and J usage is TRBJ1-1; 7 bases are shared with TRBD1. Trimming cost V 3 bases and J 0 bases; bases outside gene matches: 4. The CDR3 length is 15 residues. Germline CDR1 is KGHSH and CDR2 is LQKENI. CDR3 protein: CASSPKTGLNTEAFF. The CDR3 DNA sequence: TGTGCCAGCTCACCTAAGACAGGGCTGAACACTGAAGCTTTCTTT.

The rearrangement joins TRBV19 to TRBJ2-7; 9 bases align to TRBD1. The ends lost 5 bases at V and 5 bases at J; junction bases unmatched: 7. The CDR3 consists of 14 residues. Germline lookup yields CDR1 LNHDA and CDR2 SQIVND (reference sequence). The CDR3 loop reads CASSPWTGDNEQYF. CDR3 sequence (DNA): TGTGCCAGTAGTCCGTGGACAGGGGACAACGAGCAGTACTTC.

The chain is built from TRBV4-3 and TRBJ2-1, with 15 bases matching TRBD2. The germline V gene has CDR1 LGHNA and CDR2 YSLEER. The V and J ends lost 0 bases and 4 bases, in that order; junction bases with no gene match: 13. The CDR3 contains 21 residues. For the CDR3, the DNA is TGCGCCAGCAGCCAAGAATTGGGGACTAGCGGGAGGCCGGGGGAATACAATGAGCAGTTCTTC. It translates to CASSQELGTSGRPGEYNEQFF.

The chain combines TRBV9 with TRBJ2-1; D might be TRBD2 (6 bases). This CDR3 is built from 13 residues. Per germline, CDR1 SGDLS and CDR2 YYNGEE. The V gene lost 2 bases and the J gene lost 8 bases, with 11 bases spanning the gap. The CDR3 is CASSVGTLDEQFF. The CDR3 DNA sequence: TGTGCCAGCAGCGTGGGGACTCTCGATGAGCAGTTCTTC.

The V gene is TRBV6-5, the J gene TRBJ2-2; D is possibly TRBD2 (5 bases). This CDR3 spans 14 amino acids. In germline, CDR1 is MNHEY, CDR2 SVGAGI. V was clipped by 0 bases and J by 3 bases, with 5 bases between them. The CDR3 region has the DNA TGTGCCAGCAGTTACTCGGGAGACACCGGGGAGCTGTTTTTT. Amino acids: CASSYSGDTGELFF.